The 30 T cell receptor beta chains presented below share a single source sample, sequenced in a study of T cells in Graves' hyperthyroidism and ophthalmopathy. TCR beta CDR3 sequences were amplified from RNA transcripts. Initially, a first-round RT-PCR of the TCR CDR3 employed the HTBI primer set. In TCRdb, the multiplex PCR reads were re-called with MiXCR into one record per CDR3 protein. The data show 400,000 to 500,000 distinct CDR3 sequences, with around 13% seen just once and about 4.9% held by the top ten. Sequenced material: blood. These receptors came from a woman younger than 35 with Graves' hyperthyroidism.

This clonotype showed up many times. The chain links TRBV7-9 to TRBJ2-2; D is unresolved. The germline V and J ends were trimmed by 0 bases and 5 bases, with 7 bases remaining between them. This CDR3 spans 14 amino acids. Per the germline V gene, CDR1 is SEHNR and CDR2 is FQNEAQ (reference sequence). Here the CDR3 DNA reads TGTGCCAGCAGCTTAGCACTGGGGACCGGGGAGCTGTTTTTT. Residues: CASSLALGTGELFF.

CDR3 amino acids: CASSLAASGRNADTQYF. The CDR3 DNA reads as TGTGCCAGCAGCTTAGCCGCGAGCGGGAGAAACGCAGATACGCAGTATTTT. The chain joins TRBV11-2 to TRBJ2-3; 8 nucleotides agree with TRBD2. The CDR3 consists of 17 residues. Per germline, CDR1 SGHAT and CDR2 FQNNGV. The V segment lost 1 base and the J segment 4 bases; nucleotides outside the gene matches: 10. The full variable domain, in which reference TRBV11-2 and TRBJ2-3 provide the parts outside the CDR3, is EAGVAQSPRYKIIEKRQSVAFWCNPISGHATLYWYQQILGQGPKLLIQFQNNGVVDDSQLPKDRFSAERLKGVDSTLKIQPAKLEDSAVYLCASSLAASGRNADTQYFGPGTRLTVL.

This clonotype was recorded at least ten times. This chain uses TRBV2 with TRBJ1-1, with a weak D call TRBD1 (6 bases). Germline lookup yields CDR1 SNHLY and CDR2 FYNNEI. Trimming shortened V by 6 bases and J by 1 base, and 9 bases separated the two germline ends. The CDR3 is made up of 13 amino acids. CDR3 in amino acids: CASRQGPNTEAFF. CDR3 bases: TGTGCCAGCAGACAGGGACCGAACACTGAAGCTTTCTTT.

This clonotype was counted many times. The rearrangement links TRBV4-1 to TRBJ2-3; D is perhaps TRBD2 (5 bases). The CDR3 covers 14 residues. CDR1 and CDR2 (germline): MGHRA, YSYEKL. The V end lost 4 bases, the J end lost 1 base, and 9 bases lay between the germline ends. CDR3 in DNA: TGCGCCAGCAGCCCTAATAGCGGCACAGATACGCAGTATTTT. It specifies CASSPNSGTDTQYF.

This clonotype was recorded a few times. V is TRBV6-4 and J is TRBJ2-4; no clear D. The length of the CDR3 is 18 residues. With 3 bases removed from V and 0 bases from J, the gap between germline ends came to 18 bases. CDR1 is MRHNA, CDR2 SNTAGT, per germline. The CDR3, as DNA: TGTGCCAGCAGTGAAGGCGGTAGGATAGGGATAGCCAAAAACATTCAGTACTTC. Translating gives CASSEGGRIGIAKNIQYF.

This clonotype was observed a handful of times. This rearrangement joins TRBV11-2 to TRBJ2-2; maybe TRBD2 (5 bases). The V end was cut by 1 base, the J end by 6 bases, with 15 bases between. The CDR3 is made up of 16 amino acids. CDR1 is SGHAT, CDR2 FQNNGV, per germline. CDR3 in DNA: TGTGCCAGCAGCTTAGTAGGGCTAGCAGTGGCCGGGGAGCTGTTTTTT. Protein: CASSLVGLAVAGELFF.

The chain couples TRBV7-9 to TRBJ1-1, with 10 bases that match TRBD1. Unmatched junction bases numbered 10, after V lost 5 bases and J lost 7 bases. The CDR3 is 15 residues long. CDR1 SEHNR and CDR2 FQNEAQ come from the germline V gene (reference sequence). CDR3 sequence: CASSLRQGAMDEAFF. Here the CDR3 DNA reads TGTGCCAGCAGCCTCCGACAGGGGGCTATGGATGAAGCTTTCTTT.

Many counts were recorded for this clonotype. The rearrangement joins TRBV6-2 or TRBV6-3 to TRBJ2-2, with D perhaps assigned TRBD1 or TRBD2 (5 bases each). CDR1 and CDR2 (germline): MNHEY, SVGEGT. Trimming removed 6 bases at V and 0 bases at J, with 14 bases between. This CDR3 is built from 16 residues. This CDR3 reads CASSSGLIANTGELFF. The CDR3 coding sequence is TGTGCCAGCAGCTCGGGGCTTATAGCGAACACCGGGGAGCTGTTTTTT.

This clonotype was counted many times. The rearrangement uses TRBV3-1 and TRBJ1-2, with 8 nucleotides matching TRBD1. This CDR3 comprises 18 residues. Germline lookup yields CDR1 LGHDT and CDR2 YNNKEL (reference sequence). Losses at the gene ends were 0 bases for V and 9 bases for J; bases not matched to a gene: 18. This CDR3 is CASSQDGGTGARDYRYTF. CDR3 in DNA: TGTGCCAGCAGCCAAGATGGGGGGACAGGAGCTCGTGATTATCGCTACACCTTC. The whole variable domain, remainder taken from reference TRBV3-1 and TRBJ1-2, is DTAVSQTPKYLVTQMGNDKSIKCEQNLGHDTMYWYKQDSKKFLKIMFSYNNKELIINETVPNRFSPKSPDKAHLNLHINSLELGDSAVYFCASSQDGGTGARDYRYTFGSGTRLTVV.

This clonotype was counted only a few times. The rearrangement links TRBV9 to TRBJ1-3; D might be TRBD1 (5 bases). The germline V gene has CDR1 SGDLS and CDR2 YYNGEE. V gave up 0 bases and J gave up 0 bases, with 7 bases separating them. The CDR3 has 15 residues. The CDR3 region has the DNA TGTGCCAGCAGCGTAGGACAGATCTCTGGAAACACCATATATTTT. This gives the protein CASSVGQISGNTIYF. The variable domain in full, with the rest retrieved from reference TRBV9 and TRBJ1-3, is DSGVTQTPKHLITATGQRVTLRCSPRSGDLSVYWYQQSLDQGLQFLIQYYNGEERAKGNILERFSAQQFPDLHSELNLSSLELGDSALYFCASSVGQISGNTIYFGEGSWLTVV.

This clonotype appeared many times. This CDR3 is CASSWGTGRAKNIQYF. The DNA of the CDR3 is TGTGCCAGCAGTTGGGGGACAGGGAGAGCCAAAAACATTCAGTACTTC. This chain joins TRBV28 and TRBJ2-4; 9 bases are shared with TRBD1. Germline V gene sequence: CDR1 MDHEN, CDR2 SYDVKM. V lost 4 bases, J lost 0 bases, and 4 bases stayed unmatched. CDR3 size: 16 residues.

The chain is built from TRBV15 and TRBJ1-2; a possible D gene is TRBD1 (6 bases). V was trimmed by 0 bases and J by 2 bases, leaving 16 bases between them. Germline V gene sequence: CDR1 LNHNV, CDR2 YYDKDF (reference sequence). There are 17 residues in the CDR3. This chain's CDR3 is CATSRDSRDINNYGYTF. Here the CDR3 DNA reads TGTGCCACCAGCAGAGATTCTAGGGACATAAACAACTATGGCTACACCTTC.

This clonotype was seen at least ten times. This chain uses TRBV7-2 with TRBJ2-1; D is uncertain. The CDR3 has 13 residues. V lost 6 bases and J lost 9, with 15 bases in between. Germline-derived CDR1 and CDR2 are SGHTA and FQGNSA. The chain's CDR3 is CASSSNGLSEQFF. CDR3 nucleotide sequence: TGTGCCAGCAGTTCAAATGGGTTATCTGAGCAGTTCTTC.

This clonotype was observed many times. The chain has TRBV20-1 and TRBJ2-5; D perhaps matches TRBD2 (6 bases). V was trimmed by 1 base and J by 2 bases, leaving 14 bases between them. CDR3 length: 15 residues. Per the germline V gene, CDR1 is DFQATT and CDR2 is SNEGSKA (reference sequence). The CDR3 sequence: CSARASVGGQETQYF. CDR3 coding DNA: TGCAGTGCTAGAGCATCGGTGGGGGGTCAAGAGACCCAGTACTTC.

Only a few counts were recorded for this clonotype. This sequence joins TRBV4-2 and TRBJ1-2; the D gene is possibly TRBD1 (6 bases). With 2 bases removed from V and 4 bases from J, the gap between germline ends came to 11 bases. This CDR3 spans 14 amino acids. The germline gives CDR1 LGHNA, CDR2 YNFKEQ. CDR3 DNA sequence: TGTGCCAGCAGCCAAAACGGGGGGGCCTATGGCTACACCTTC. Translated: CASSQNGGAYGYTF.

This clonotype was counted at least ten times. The gene calls are TRBV11-2 and TRBJ2-1; maybe TRBD2 (6 bases). V was shortened by 5 bases and J by 1 base, with 15 bases between the two germline ends. The CDR3 loop spans 16 amino acids. The V gene's germline CDR1 is SGHAT and CDR2 FQNNGV. The CDR3 region has the DNA TGTGCCAGCAGCGCCAAATGGGCGGGATCCTACAATGAGCAGTTCTTC. This codes for CASSAKWAGSYNEQFF.

This clonotype was seen only a few times. The V gene is TRBV5-6, the J gene TRBJ1-2; D remains unclear. The CDR3 is made up of 12 amino acids. Germline loops: CDR1 SGHDT, CDR2 YYEEEE. V was pared by 0 bases and J by 13 bases, with 13 bases between. The CDR3 sequence: CASSLGPAVITF. The CDR3 nucleotides are TGTGCCAGCAGCTTGGGACCGGCCGTTATCACCTTC.

To note about this clonotype: A read error may account for a junction end that differs from germline. This rearrangement joins TRBV9 to TRBJ2-5; 10 nucleotides agree with TRBD1. Germline V gene lookup returns CDR1 SGDLS and CDR2 YYNGEE. There are 15 residues in the CDR3. This CDR3 reads CAGSPRTGGQETQYF. CDR3 in DNA: TGTGCCGGCAGCCCCCGGACAGGGGGCCAAGAGACCCAGTACTTC.

This clonotype has only one observation. V and J are TRBV5-1 and TRBJ1-3; D gene uncertain. The germline V and J ends were trimmed by 4 bases and 3 bases, with 14 bases remaining between them. There are 15 residues in the CDR3. Germline assignment: CDR1 SGHRS and CDR2 YFSETQ. The CDR3 DNA follows: TGCGCCAGCAGCAGCGCGGCAGGTGGTGGAAACACCATATATTTT. Translation gives CASSSAAGGGNTIYF.

This clonotype showed up just a few times. V is TRBV28 and J is TRBJ2-2, with 12 positions matching TRBD2. The CDR3 length is 15 residues. CDR1 MDHEN and CDR2 SYDVKM come from the germline V gene. The V and J ends lost 5 bases and 6 bases, in that order; junction bases with no gene match: 4. CDR3 in amino acids: CASSIGLAGPGELFF. CDR3 nucleotides: TGTGCCAGCAGTATAGGACTAGCGGGACCCGGGGAGCTGTTTTTT.

As for this clonotype: With a much larger clone just one base away, this may be a read error. The chain links TRBV2 to TRBJ1-6; no definite D call. The CDR3 covers 11 residues. Germline V gene sequence: CDR1 SNHLY, CDR2 FYNNEI. CDR3 in DNA: TGTGCCAGCGGCCCAAAGCAGCCCCTCAACTTT. It translates to CASGPKQPLNF.

This clonotype was counted many times. The chain carries TRBV7-9 and TRBJ1-1; TRBD1 aligns across 8 bases. Germline trimming cut 3 bases from V and 10 bases from J; bases unmatched to any gene: 1. CDR3 size: 11 residues. Germline CDR1 SEHNR, CDR2 FQNEAQ (reference sequence). The CDR3 here is CASSLDRVAFF. For the CDR3, the DNA is TGTGCCAGCAGCTTGGACAGGGTAGCTTTCTTT.

The table lists this clonotype with many counts. The rearrangement links TRBV6-1 to TRBJ2-7; D could derive from TRBD1 or TRBD2 (6 bases each). The CDR3 spans 17 residues. Trimming shortened V by 4 bases and J by 0 bases, and 19 bases separated the two germline ends. The V gene's germline CDR1 is MNHNS and CDR2 SASEGT. The CDR3 DNA is TGTGCCAGCAGTGCTTCAGGGTGGGGGGCCCACTCCTACGAGCAGTACTTC. The encoded protein is CASSASGWGAHSYEQYF.

This clonotype was detected many times. The CDR3 DNA reads as TGTGCCAGCAGCCAAGCCCAACAGGGCTCTGGAAACACCATATATTTT. Protein: CASSQAQQGSGNTIYF. The gene calls are TRBV3-1 and TRBJ1-3, with D possibly matching TRBD1 (6 bases). The ends were cut back, 1 base at V and 0 bases at J, with 10 bases in the middle. This CDR3 is 16 amino acids long. Germline CDR1 LGHDT, CDR2 YNNKEL (reference sequence).

In this sample, this clonotype turned up many times. CDR3 protein: CSARPIERFYEQYF. In nucleotides, the CDR3 is TGCAGTGCTAGACCCATTGAAAGATTCTACGAGCAGTACTTC. The chain couples TRBV20-1 to TRBJ2-7, with unresolved D. The V and J ends lost 2 bases and 3 bases respectively, with 14 bases between them. In germline, CDR1 is DFQATT, CDR2 SNEGSKA (reference sequence). This CDR3 has 14 residues.

The CDR3 nucleotides are TGTGCCAGCAGCCAAGGGGGCTCATTGTGGGGCGAGCAGTACTTC. Protein: CASSQGGSLWGEQYF. V usage is TRBV14 and J usage is TRBJ2-7; D possibly corresponds to TRBD1 (5 bases). The V end lost 1 base, the J end lost 6 bases, and 16 bases lay between the germline ends. Germline V gene data show CDR1 as SGHDN and CDR2 as FVKESK. This CDR3 is 15 amino acids long.

This clonotype has at least ten counts. The chain employs TRBV7-8 and TRBJ2-1, with TRBD2 matching over 12 bases. The CDR3 totals 17 residues. Unmatched junction bases numbered 3, after V lost 1 base and J lost 2 bases. Germline V CDR1 and CDR2: SGHVS, FQNEAQ. The CDR3 DNA reads TGTGCCAGCAGCTTAGGGGGGACTAGCGGGCCCTACAATGAGCAGTTCTTC. Protein sequence: CASSLGGTSGPYNEQFF.

This clonotype was detected only a few times. The rearrangement uses TRBV30 and TRBJ1-1; 7 bases align to TRBD1. The CDR3 spans 15 residues. The germline V gene has CDR1 GTSNPN and CDR2 SVGIG (reference sequence). The V segment lost 4 bases and the J segment 0 bases; nucleotides outside the gene matches: 8. The CDR3: CAWNRGQTMNTEAFF. The CDR3 DNA is TGTGCCTGGAATAGGGGACAGACTATGAACACTGAAGCTTTCTTT. Using reference TRBV30 and TRBJ1-1 for the parts outside the CDR3, the full variable domain is SQTIHQWPATLVQPVGSPLSLECTVEGTSNPNLYWYRQAAGRGLQLLFYSVGIGQISSEVPQNLSASRPQDRQFILSSKKLLLSDSGFYLCAWNRGQTMNTEAFFGQGTRLTVV.

This clonotype was observed at least ten times. The V and J genes are TRBV27 and TRBJ1-4, with D tentatively TRBD1 (6 bases). V was pared by 3 bases and J by 0 bases, with 11 bases between. Germline CDR1 and CDR2: MNHEY and SMNVEV (reference sequence). The CDR3 sequence is 16 residues long. The CDR3 is CASSFRTETTNEKLFF. CDR3 coding DNA: TGTGCCAGCAGTTTCAGGACAGAGACAACTAATGAAAAACTGTTTTTT.

This clonotype occurred many times. The chain links TRBV6-1 to TRBJ2-7; 10 nucleotides match TRBD2. The V gene end was trimmed by 5 bases and the J gene end by 2 bases; junction bases not matched to a gene: 6. The CDR3 is 15 residues long. The germline gives CDR1 MNHNS, CDR2 SASEGT. The DNA of the CDR3 is TGTGCCAGCAGTTCGACTAGCGGGTCGACCTACGAGCAGTACTTC. It yields the protein CASSSTSGSTYEQYF.